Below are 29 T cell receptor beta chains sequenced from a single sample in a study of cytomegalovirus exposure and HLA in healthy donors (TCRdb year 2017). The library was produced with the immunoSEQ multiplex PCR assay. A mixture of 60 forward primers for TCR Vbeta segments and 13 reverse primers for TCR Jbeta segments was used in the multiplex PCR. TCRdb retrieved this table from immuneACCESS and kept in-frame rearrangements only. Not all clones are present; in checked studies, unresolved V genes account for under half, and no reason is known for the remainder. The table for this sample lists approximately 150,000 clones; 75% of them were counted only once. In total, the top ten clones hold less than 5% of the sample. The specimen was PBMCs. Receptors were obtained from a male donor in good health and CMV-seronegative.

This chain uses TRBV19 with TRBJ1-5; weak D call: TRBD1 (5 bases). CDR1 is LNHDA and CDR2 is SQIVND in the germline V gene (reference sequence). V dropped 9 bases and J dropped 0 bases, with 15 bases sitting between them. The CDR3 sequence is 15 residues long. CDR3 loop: CASTGERYSNQPQHF. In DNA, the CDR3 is TGTGCCAGCACGGGGGAGAGGTATAGCAATCAGCCCCAGCATTTT.

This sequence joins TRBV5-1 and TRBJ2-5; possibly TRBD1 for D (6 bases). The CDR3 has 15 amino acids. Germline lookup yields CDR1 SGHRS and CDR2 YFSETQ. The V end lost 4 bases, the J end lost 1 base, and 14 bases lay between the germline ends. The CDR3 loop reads CASSPYREGQETQYF. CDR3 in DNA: TGCGCCAGCAGCCCCTACAGGGAAGGCCAAGAGACCCAGTACTTC.

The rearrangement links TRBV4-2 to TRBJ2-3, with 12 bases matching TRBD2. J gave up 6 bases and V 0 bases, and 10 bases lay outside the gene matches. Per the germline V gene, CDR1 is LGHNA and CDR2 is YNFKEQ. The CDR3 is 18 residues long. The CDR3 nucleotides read TGTGCCAGCAGCCAAGATCCGGGACTAGCGGGTGTCGGGGATACGCAGTATTTT. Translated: CASSQDPGLAGVGDTQYF.

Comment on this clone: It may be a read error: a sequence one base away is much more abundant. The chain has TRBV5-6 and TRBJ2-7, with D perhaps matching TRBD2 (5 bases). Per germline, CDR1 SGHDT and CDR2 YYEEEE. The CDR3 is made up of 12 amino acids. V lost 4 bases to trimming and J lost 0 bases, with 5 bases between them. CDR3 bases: TGTGCCAGCAGCGGGAGCTCCTACGAGCAGTACTTC. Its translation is CASSGSSYEQYF.

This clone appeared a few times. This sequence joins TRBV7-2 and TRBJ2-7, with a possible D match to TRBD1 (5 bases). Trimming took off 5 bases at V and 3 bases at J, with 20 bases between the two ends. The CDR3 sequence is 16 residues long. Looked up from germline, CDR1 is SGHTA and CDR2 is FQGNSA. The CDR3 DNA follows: TGTGCCAGCAGCCAAGAGGAAGGGGCCTCGGGCTACGAGCAGTACTTC. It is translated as CASSQEEGASGYEQYF.

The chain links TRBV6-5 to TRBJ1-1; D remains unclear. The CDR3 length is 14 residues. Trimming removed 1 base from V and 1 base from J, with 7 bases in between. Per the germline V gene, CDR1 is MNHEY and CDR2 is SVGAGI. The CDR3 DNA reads TGTGCCAGCAGTTACTTACAACAGAACACTGAAGCTTTCTTT. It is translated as CASSYLQQNTEAFF.

The CDR3 DNA reads as TGTGCCAGTATGAGCGGGACAACTAGTCCCTACGAGCAGTACTTC. Protein sequence: CASMSGTTSPYEQYF. The chain has TRBV19 and TRBJ2-7; D is perhaps TRBD2 (7 bases). V dropped 7 bases and J dropped 2 bases, with 18 bases sitting between them. Per the germline V gene, CDR1 is LNHDA and CDR2 is SQIVND (reference sequence). The CDR3 covers 15 residues.

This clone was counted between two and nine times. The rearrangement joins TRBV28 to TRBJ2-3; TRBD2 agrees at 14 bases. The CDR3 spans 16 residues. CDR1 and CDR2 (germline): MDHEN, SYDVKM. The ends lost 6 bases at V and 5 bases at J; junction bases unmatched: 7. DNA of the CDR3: TGTGCCAGCAGCTCAGGGACTAGCGGGAGAATAGATACGCAGTATTTT. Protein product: CASSSGTSGRIDTQYF.

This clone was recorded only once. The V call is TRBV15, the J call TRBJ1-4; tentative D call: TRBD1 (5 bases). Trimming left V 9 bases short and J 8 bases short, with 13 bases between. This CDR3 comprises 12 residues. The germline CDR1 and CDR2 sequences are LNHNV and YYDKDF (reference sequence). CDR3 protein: CATRTRGEKLFF. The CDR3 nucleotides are TGTGCCACTCGGACAAGGGGAGAAAAACTGTTTTTT.

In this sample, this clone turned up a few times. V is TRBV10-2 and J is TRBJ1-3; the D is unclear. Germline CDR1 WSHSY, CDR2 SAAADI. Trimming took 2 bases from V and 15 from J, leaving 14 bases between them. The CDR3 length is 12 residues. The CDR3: CASSEHGSAGYF. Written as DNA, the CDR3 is TGCGCCAGCAGTGAGCACGGCAGCGCGGGATATTTT.

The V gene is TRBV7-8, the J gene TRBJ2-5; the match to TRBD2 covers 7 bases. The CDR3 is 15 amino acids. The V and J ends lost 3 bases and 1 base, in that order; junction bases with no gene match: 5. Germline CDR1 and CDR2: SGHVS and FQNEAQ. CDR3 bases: TGTGCCAGCAGCTTTTTAGCGGGCTTCCAAGAGACCCAGTACTTC. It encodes CASSFLAGFQETQYF.

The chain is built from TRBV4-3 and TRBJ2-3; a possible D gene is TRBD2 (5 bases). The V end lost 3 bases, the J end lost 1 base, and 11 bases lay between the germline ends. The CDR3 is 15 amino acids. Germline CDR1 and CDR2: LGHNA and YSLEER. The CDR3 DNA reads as TGCGCCAGCAGCCAGGGCTGGCGGGGCACAGATACGCAGTATTTT. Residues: CASSQGWRGTDTQYF.

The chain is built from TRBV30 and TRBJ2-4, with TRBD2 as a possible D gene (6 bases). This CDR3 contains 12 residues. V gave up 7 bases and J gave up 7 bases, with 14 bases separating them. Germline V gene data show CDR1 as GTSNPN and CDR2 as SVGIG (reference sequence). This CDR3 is CAYGTPNNIQYF. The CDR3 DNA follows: TGTGCCTACGGGACTCCTAACAACATTCAGTACTTC.

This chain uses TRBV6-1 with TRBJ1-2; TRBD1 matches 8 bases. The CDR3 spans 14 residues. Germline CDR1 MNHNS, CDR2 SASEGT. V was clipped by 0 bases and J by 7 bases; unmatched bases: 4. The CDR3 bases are TGTGCCAGCAGTGAAGCGGCACAGGGGGGTGGCTACACCTTC. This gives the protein CASSEAAQGGGYTF.

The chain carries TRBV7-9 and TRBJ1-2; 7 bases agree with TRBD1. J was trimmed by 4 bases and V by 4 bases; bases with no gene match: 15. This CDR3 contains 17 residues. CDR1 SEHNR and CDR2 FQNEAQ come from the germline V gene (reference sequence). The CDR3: CASSSLTPGQTPYGYTF. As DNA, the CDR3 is TGTGCCAGCAGCTCCCTTACTCCGGGACAGACACCCTATGGCTACACCTTC.

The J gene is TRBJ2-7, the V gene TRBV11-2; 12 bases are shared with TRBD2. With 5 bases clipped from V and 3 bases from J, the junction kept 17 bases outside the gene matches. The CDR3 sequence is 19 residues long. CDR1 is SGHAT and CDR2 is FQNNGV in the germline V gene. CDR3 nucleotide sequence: TGTGCCAGCAGCCACTACGGACTAGCGGGGCCCCAAGTTCGCTACGAGCAGTACTTC. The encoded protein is CASSHYGLAGPQVRYEQYF.

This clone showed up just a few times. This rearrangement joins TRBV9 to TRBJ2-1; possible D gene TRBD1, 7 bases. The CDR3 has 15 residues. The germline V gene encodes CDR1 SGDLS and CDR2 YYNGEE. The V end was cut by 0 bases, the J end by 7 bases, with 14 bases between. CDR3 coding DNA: TGTGCCAGCAGCGTAGGTGGAGGGGGCGGGAATGAGCAGTTCTTC. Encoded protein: CASSVGGGGGNEQFF.

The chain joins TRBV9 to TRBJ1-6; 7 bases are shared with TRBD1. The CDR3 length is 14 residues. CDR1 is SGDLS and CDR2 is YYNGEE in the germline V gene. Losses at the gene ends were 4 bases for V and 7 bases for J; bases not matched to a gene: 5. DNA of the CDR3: TGTGCCAGCAGCATTACAGGGGAGAATTCACCCCTCCACTTT. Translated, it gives CASSITGENSPLHF.

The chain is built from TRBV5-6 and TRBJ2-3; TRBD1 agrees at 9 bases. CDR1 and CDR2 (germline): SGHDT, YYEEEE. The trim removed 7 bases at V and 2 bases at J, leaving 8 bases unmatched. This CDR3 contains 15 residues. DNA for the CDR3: TGTGCCAGCTCCCCCGGGACAGGGTACACAGATACGCAGTATTTT. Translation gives CASSPGTGYTDTQYF. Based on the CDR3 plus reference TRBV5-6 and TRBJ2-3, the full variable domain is DAGVTQSPTHLIKTRGQQVTLRCSPKSGHDTVSWYQQALGQGPQFIFQYYEEEERQRGNFPDRFSGHQFPNYSSELNVNALLLGDSALYLCASSPGTGYTDTQYFGPGTRLTVL.

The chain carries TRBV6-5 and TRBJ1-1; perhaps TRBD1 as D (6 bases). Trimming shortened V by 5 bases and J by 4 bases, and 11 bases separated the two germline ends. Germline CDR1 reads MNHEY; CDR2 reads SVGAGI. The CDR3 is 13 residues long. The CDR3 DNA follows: TGTGCCAGCAGTGGACAGCGGGGCACTGAAGCTTTCTTT. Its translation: CASSGQRGTEAFF.

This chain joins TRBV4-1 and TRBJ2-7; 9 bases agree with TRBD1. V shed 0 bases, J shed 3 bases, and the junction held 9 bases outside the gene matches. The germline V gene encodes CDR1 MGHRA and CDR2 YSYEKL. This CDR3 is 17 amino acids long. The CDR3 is CASSQDLGQGPLYEQYF. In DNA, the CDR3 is TGCGCCAGCAGCCAAGATCTGGGACAGGGTCCCCTCTACGAGCAGTACTTC.

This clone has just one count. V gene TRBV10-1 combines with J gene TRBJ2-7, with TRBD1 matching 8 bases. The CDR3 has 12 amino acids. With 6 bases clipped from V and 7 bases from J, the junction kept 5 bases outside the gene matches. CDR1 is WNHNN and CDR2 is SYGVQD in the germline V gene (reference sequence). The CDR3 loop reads CASRDRVLEQYF. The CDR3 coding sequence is TGCGCCAGCAGGGACAGGGTACTTGAGCAGTACTTC.

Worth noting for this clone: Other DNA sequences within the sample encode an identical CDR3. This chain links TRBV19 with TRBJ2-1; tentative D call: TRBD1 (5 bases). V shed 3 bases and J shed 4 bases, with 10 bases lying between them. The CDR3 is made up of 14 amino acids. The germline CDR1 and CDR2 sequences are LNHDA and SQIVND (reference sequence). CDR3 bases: TGTGCCAGTAGTATGGGAACAGGATACAATGAGCAGTTCTTC. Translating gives CASSMGTGYNEQFF. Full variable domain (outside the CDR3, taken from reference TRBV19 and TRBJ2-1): DGGITQSPKYLFRKEGQNVTLSCEQNLNHDAMYWYRQDPGQGLRLIYYSQIVNDFQKGDIAEGYSVSREKKESFPLTVTSAQKNPTAFYLCASSMGTGYNEQFFGPGTRLTVL.

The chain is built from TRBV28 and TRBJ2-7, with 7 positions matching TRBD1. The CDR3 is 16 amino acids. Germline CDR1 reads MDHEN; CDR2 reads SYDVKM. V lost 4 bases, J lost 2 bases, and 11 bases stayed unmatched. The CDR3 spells CASSSPPGQTPYEQYF. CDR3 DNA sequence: TGTGCCAGCAGTTCCCCCCCGGGACAGACCCCCTACGAGCAGTACTTC. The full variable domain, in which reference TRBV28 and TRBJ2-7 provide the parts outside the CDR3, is DVKVTQSSRYLVKRTGEKVFLECVQDMDHENMFWYRQDPGLGLRLIYFSYDVKMKEKGDIPEGYSVSREKKERFSLILESASTNQTSMYLCASSSPPGQTPYEQYFGPGTRLTVT.

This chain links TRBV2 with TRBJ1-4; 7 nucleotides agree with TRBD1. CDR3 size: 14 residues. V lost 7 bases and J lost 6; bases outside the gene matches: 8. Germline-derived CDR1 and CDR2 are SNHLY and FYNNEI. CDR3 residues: CASKIRQGDEKLFF. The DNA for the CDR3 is TGTGCCAGCAAAATACGACAGGGCGATGAAAAACTGTTTTTT.

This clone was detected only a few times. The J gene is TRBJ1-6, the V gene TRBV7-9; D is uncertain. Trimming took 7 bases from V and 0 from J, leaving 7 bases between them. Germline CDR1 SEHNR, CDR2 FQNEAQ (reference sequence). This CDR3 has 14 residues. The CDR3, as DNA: TGTGCCAGCACCACCAGCTCCTATAATTCACCCCTCCACTTT. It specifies CASTTSSYNSPLHF. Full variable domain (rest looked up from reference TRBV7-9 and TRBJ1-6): DTGVSQNPRHKITKRGQNVTFRCDPISEHNRLYWYRQTLGQGPEFLTYFQNEAQLEKSRLLSDRFSAERPKGSFSTLEIQRTEQGDSAMYLCASTTSSYNSPLHFGNGTRLTVT.

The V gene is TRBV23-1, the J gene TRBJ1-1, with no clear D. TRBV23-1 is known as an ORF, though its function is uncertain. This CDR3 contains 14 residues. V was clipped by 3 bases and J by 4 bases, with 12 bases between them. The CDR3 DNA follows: TGCGCCAGCAGTCATGGCAGACGGAGCACTGAAGCTTTCTTT. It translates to CASSHGRRSTEAFF.

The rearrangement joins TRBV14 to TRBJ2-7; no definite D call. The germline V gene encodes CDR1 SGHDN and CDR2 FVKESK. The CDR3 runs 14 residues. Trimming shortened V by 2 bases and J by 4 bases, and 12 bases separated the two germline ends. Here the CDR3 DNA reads TGTGCCAGCAGCCAAAGGTGGGCCCTTTACGAGCAGTACTTC. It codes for CASSQRWALYEQYF.

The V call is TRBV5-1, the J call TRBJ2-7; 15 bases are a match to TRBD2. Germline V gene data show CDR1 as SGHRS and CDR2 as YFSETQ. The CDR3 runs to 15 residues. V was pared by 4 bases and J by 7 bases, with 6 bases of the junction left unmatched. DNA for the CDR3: TGCGCCAGCAGCGAGGGACTAGCGGGGGGACAAGAGCAGTACTTC. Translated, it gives CASSEGLAGGQEQYF.